Below are 21 T cell receptor beta chains sequenced from a single sample in a study of CD8 T cells in Susac syndrome. The authors reverse transcribed roughly 0.5 to 1 ug RNA with random hexamers. TCRdb re-called the immunoSEQ multiplex PCR reads through MiXCR, storing one row per CDR3 protein. The sample has fewer than 350,000 distinct CDR3 sequences, approximately 91% seen once. What was sequenced was CD8+ T cells from PBMCs. These receptors originate from a human donor with multiple sclerosis.

The CDR3 is CASGGNSYNEQFF. For the CDR3, the DNA is TGTGCTAGTGGGGGTAACTCCTACAATGAGCAGTTCTTC. The chain has TRBV12-5 and TRBJ2-1; D is uncertain. The CDR3 is made up of 13 amino acids. V was shortened by 6 bases and J by 0 bases, with 6 bases between the two germline ends. The germline CDR1 and CDR2 sequences are LGHNT and FRNRAP.

The rearrangement links TRBV30 to TRBJ2-2, with 8 bases aligning to TRBD2. Germline CDR1 GTSNPN, CDR2 SVGIG (reference sequence). V dropped 3 bases and J dropped 5; count of bases not matched to a gene: 8. The CDR3 has 15 residues. The CDR3 DNA is TGTGCCTGGAGGGGTGGACTAGCACTAACCGGGGAGCTGTTTTTT. Encoded protein: CAWRGGLALTGELFF.

The chain combines TRBV6-2 or TRBV6-3 with TRBJ2-1; 8 bases map to TRBD1. Germline V gene data show CDR1 as MNHEY and CDR2 as SVGEGT. This CDR3 comprises 15 residues. The V gene end was trimmed by 2 bases and the J gene end by 10 bases; junction bases not matched to a gene: 10. CDR3 in DNA: TGTGCCAGCAGTTACATCTCTGGGACAGGTTGGGAGCAGTTCTTC. It is translated as CASSYISGTGWEQFF.

CDR3 DNA: TGTGCCAGCAGCTTAGAAGACAGGGACTCCCTCTACGAGCAGTACTTC. This codes for CASSLEDRDSLYEQYF. The chain couples TRBV7-6 to TRBJ2-7, with D possibly matching TRBD1 (7 bases). The germline CDR1 and CDR2 sequences are SGHVS and FNYEAQ. This CDR3 has 16 amino acids. V lost 1 base, J lost 3 bases, and 16 bases lay in between.

The gene calls are TRBV18 and TRBJ2-7; D unclear. The CDR3 length is 17 residues. The V end lost 2 bases, the J end lost 7 bases, and 24 bases lay between the germline ends. Germline CDR1 KGHSH, CDR2 LQKENI. The CDR3 region has the DNA TGTGCCAGCTCACCAGGTTGGGAACATACCATCGACCGGGAGCAGTACTTC. This gives the protein CASSPGWEHTIDREQYF.

The V call is TRBV15, the J call TRBJ1-2, with D uncertain. CDR3 length: 14 residues. V lost 0 bases to trimming and J lost 4 bases, with 9 bases between them. Per the germline V gene, CDR1 is LNHNV and CDR2 is YYDKDF (reference sequence). CDR3 sequence reads: CATSRDADRYGYTF. For the CDR3, the DNA is TGTGCCACCAGCAGAGATGCCGATCGCTATGGCTACACCTTC.

The count of this clonotype is one. The rearrangement uses TRBV19 and TRBJ1-5; a possible D gene is TRBD1 (6 bases). The CDR3 has 13 amino acids. The germline V and J ends were trimmed by 6 bases and 4 bases, with 10 bases remaining between them. The germline V gene encodes CDR1 LNHDA and CDR2 SQIVND (reference sequence). CDR3 sequence reads: CASRLQGNQPQHF. For the CDR3, the DNA is TGTGCCAGTAGACTCCAGGGGAATCAGCCCCAGCATTTT.

This clonotype is a singleton in its sample. The gene calls are TRBV28 and TRBJ2-2; tentative D call: TRBD1 (6 bases). V shed 3 bases and J shed 11 bases, with 13 bases lying between them. This CDR3 contains 13 residues. Looked up from germline, CDR1 is MDHEN and CDR2 is SYDVKM. The CDR3 loop reads CASSFSWTAELFF. CDR3 DNA sequence: TGTGCCAGCAGTTTTTCCTGGACAGCAGAGCTGTTTTTT. Full variable domain (rest looked up from reference TRBV28 and TRBJ2-2): DVKVTQSSRYLVKRTGEKVFLECVQDMDHENMFWYRQDPGLGLRLIYFSYDVKMKEKGDIPEGYSVSREKKERFSLILESASTNQTSMYLCASSFSWTAELFFGEGSRLTVL.

The CDR3, as DNA: TGTGCCAGCAGCTCCGTAGGTTTATCTGGAAACACCATATATTTT. Protein product: CASSSVGLSGNTIYF. The chain has TRBV7-8 and TRBJ1-3, with D hard to call. The CDR3 has 15 residues. The germline V gene encodes CDR1 SGHVS and CDR2 FQNEAQ. Trimming took 4 bases from V and 1 from J, leaving 11 bases between them.

This sequence joins TRBV6-2 or TRBV6-3 and TRBJ2-2, with 7 bases aligning to TRBD1. V shed 6 bases and J 5 bases; nucleotides not matched to a gene: 12. In germline, CDR1 is MNHEY, CDR2 SVGEGT. The CDR3 consists of 16 residues. The CDR3 region is CASSNWGQSETGELFF. CDR3 sequence (DNA): TGTGCCAGCAGCAACTGGGGACAGAGCGAGACCGGGGAGCTGTTTTTT.

The chain employs TRBV28 and TRBJ2-1; 8 nucleotides agree with TRBD2. CDR3 size: 15 residues. V lost 8 bases and J lost 7; bases outside the gene matches: 13. Looked up from germline, CDR1 is MDHEN and CDR2 is SYDVKM. The CDR3 nucleotides are TGTGCCAGCCGACACGCGCGGGAGGTCGCTAATGAGCAGTTCTTC. Its protein product is CASRHAREVANEQFF. The full variable domain, completed using reference TRBV28 and TRBJ2-1, is DVKVTQSSRYLVKRTGEKVFLECVQDMDHENMFWYRQDPGLGLRLIYFSYDVKMKEKGDIPEGYSVSREKKERFSLILESASTNQTSMYLCASRHAREVANEQFFGPGTRLTVL.

The chain uses TRBV27 and TRBJ2-3; the match to TRBD1 covers 7 bases. The germline gives CDR1 MNHEY, CDR2 SMNVEV (reference sequence). This CDR3 is 14 amino acids long. J gave up 0 bases and V 8 bases, and 5 bases lay outside the gene matches. The CDR3 here is CASGIGGSTDTQYF. In DNA form, the CDR3 reads TGTGCCAGCGGAATAGGGGGCAGCACAGATACGCAGTATTTT.

This chain joins TRBV11-2 and TRBJ2-1, with D perhaps being TRBD1 or TRBD2 (6 bases each). The CDR3 has 17 amino acids. The V end was cut by 0 bases, the J end by 2 bases, with 14 bases between. Germline assignment: CDR1 SGHAT and CDR2 FQNNGV. The CDR3 DNA follows: TGTGCCAGCAGCTTAGATGCGGGACATCGAACCTACAATGAGCAGTTCTTC. Translated, it gives CASSLDAGHRTYNEQFF. Full variable domain (outside the CDR3, taken from reference TRBV11-2 and TRBJ2-1): EAGVAQSPRYKIIEKRQSVAFWCNPISGHATLYWYQQILGQGPKLLIQFQNNGVVDDSQLPKDRFSAERLKGVDSTLKIQPAKLEDSAVYLCASSLDAGHRTYNEQFFGPGTRLTVL.

A remark on this clonotype: Since the CDR3 does not end with the conserved phenylalanine or tryptophan, this likely comes from a read error. The DNA is left out, because the CDR3 cannot be placed on it with certainty; the CDR3 is given as TCRdb lists it. This chain joins TRBV9 and TRBJ2-5; the table's D call of TRBD1 was not tested on the DNA. CDR1 and CDR2 from the germline V gene are SGDLS and YYNGEE. The CDR3 has 12 residues if both end residues are counted. The CDR3 region is CASSAGEETQYL.

The genes are TRBV7-9 and TRBJ1-4; D might be TRBD1 (6 bases). V gave up 4 bases and J gave up 2 bases, with 14 bases separating them. CDR1 and CDR2 from the germline V gene are SEHNR and FQNEAQ (reference sequence). The CDR3 has 16 residues. The chain's CDR3 is CASSSEGGSTNEKLFF. The CDR3 nucleotides read TGTGCCAGCAGCTCGGAGGGGGGATCTACTAATGAAAAACTGTTTTTT. The variable domain in full, with the rest retrieved from reference TRBV7-9 and TRBJ1-4, is DTGVSQNPRHKITKRGQNVTFRCDPISEHNRLYWYRQTLGQGPEFLTYFQNEAQLEKSRLLSDRFSAERPKGSFSTLEIQRTEQGDSAMYLCASSSEGGSTNEKLFFGSGTQLSVL.

The gene calls are TRBV19 and TRBJ2-1; D remains ambiguous. Between the trimmed V and J ends, which lost 5 bases and 8 bases, there was a span of 10 bases. The CDR3 totals 12 residues. Germline CDR1 LNHDA, CDR2 SQIVND (reference sequence). The CDR3 DNA is TGTGCCAGTAGTCAAGACTTGGATGAGCAGTTCTTC. Its translation is CASSQDLDEQFF. Looking up the rest from reference TRBV19 and TRBJ2-1 gives the full variable domain: DGGITQSPKYLFRKEGQNVTLSCEQNLNHDAMYWYRQDPGQGLRLIYYSQIVNDFQKGDIAEGYSVSREKKESFPLTVTSAQKNPTAFYLCASSQDLDEQFFGPGTRLTVL.

The J gene is TRBJ2-7, the V gene TRBV6-2 or TRBV6-3; D is unresolved. The ends were cut back, 4 bases at V and 7 bases at J, with 11 bases in the middle. The CDR3 is made up of 12 amino acids. The germline V gene encodes CDR1 MNHEY and CDR2 SVGEGT. In DNA, the CDR3 is TGTGCCAGCAGTTCCACCCCTGGGGAGCAGTACTTC. It is translated as CASSSTPGEQYF.

The gene calls are TRBV14 and TRBJ2-1, with 8 bases identical to TRBD2. This CDR3 region has 14 residues. From germline, CDR1 is SGHDN and CDR2 FVKESK. Unmatched junction bases numbered 5, after V lost 2 bases and J lost 8 bases. In DNA form, the CDR3 reads TGTGCCAGCAGCCAACCAGCGGGAGAATATGAGCAGTTCTTC. This sequence encodes CASSQPAGEYEQFF.

This sequence joins TRBV11-1 and TRBJ2-5; the D is unclear. V lost 2 bases, J lost 5 bases, and 9 bases lay in between. This CDR3 is 13 amino acids long. Germline loops: CDR1 SGHAT, CDR2 FQDESV (reference sequence). The CDR3 DNA reads TGTGCCAGCAGCTTAACCGGGTGGGAGACCCAGTACTTC. Amino acids: CASSLTGWETQYF.

The J gene is TRBJ1-2, the V gene TRBV29-1; TRBD1 matches 7 bases. Trimming took 7 bases from V and 4 from J; bases not matched to a gene: 9. Per germline, CDR1 SQVTM and CDR2 ANQGSEA. The CDR3 is 13 residues long. The CDR3 region has the DNA TGCAGCGCTGATCGCAGGGGGGGCTATGGCTACACCTTC. This encodes CSADRRGGYGYTF.

This sequence joins TRBV13 and TRBJ2-7; 7 positions match TRBD1. Per germline, CDR1 PRHDT and CDR2 FYEKMQ (reference sequence). V shed 5 bases, J shed 7 bases, and the junction held 5 bases outside the gene matches. CDR3 length: 12 residues. CDR3 sequence: CASSQQGFEQYF. The CDR3 coding sequence is TGTGCCAGCAGCCAACAGGGGTTTGAGCAGTACTTC.